This T cell receptor (beta chain) was sequenced during a study of blood T cell repertoires in COVID-19. Repertoires were generated with immunoSEQ multiplex PCR, while TCRdb's copy carries only in-frame clones and drops some. The table lists under 100,000 clones, approximately 89% of them singletons. This CDR3 has 14 amino acids. The germline CDR1 and CDR2 sequences are SNHLY and FYNNEI. With 8 bases removed from V and 5 bases from J, the gap between germline ends came to 16 bases. The chain combines TRBV2 with TRBJ1-5; D unclear. The origin of this receptor is a human donor in a cohort sampled during active COVID-19. Material: peripheral blood. The chain's CDR3 is CASVKSREDQPQHF. CDR3 nucleotide sequence: TGTGCCAGCGTAAAATCCCGAGAAGATCAGCCCCAGCATTTT.